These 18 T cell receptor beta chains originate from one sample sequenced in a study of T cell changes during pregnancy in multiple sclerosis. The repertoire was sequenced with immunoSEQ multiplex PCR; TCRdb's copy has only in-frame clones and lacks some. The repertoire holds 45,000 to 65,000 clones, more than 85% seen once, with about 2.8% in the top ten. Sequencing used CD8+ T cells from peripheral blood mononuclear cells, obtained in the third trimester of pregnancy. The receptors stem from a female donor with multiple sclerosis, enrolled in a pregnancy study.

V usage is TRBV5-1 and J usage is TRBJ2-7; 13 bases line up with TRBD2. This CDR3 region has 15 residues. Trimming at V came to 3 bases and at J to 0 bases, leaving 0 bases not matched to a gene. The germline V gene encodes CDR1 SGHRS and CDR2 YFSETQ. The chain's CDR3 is CASSWTSGSSYEQYF. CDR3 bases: TGCGCCAGCAGCTGGACTAGCGGGAGCTCCTACGAGCAGTACTTC.

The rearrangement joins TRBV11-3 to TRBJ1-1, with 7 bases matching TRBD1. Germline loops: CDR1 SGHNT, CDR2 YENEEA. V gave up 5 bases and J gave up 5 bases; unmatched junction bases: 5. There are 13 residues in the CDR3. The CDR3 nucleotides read TGTGCCAGCAGCCCGACAGGGTATACTGAAGCTTTCTTT. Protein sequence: CASSPTGYTEAFF.

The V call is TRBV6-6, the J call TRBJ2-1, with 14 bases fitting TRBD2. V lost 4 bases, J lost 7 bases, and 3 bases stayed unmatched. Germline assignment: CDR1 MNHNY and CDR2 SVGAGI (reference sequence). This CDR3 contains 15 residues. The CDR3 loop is CASSFGLAGGNEQFF. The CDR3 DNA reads TGTGCCAGCAGTTTTGGACTAGCGGGAGGAAATGAGCAGTTCTTC.

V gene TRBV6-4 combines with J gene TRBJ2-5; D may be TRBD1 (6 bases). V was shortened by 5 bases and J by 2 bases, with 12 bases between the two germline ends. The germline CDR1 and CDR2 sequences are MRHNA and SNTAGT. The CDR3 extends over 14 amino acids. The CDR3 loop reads CASSITGKQETQYF. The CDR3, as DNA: TGTGCCAGCAGTATAACAGGGAAACAAGAGACCCAGTACTTC.

The CDR3 spells CASTLAGFGAYEQYF. CDR3 coding DNA: TGTGCCAGCACGCTTGCGGGATTCGGCGCCTACGAGCAGTACTTC. The chain uses TRBV6-5 and TRBJ2-7; perhaps TRBD2 as D (6 bases). V lost 7 bases and J 2 bases, leaving 18 bases between the germline ends. CDR1 is MNHEY, CDR2 SVGAGI, per germline. CDR3 length: 15 residues.

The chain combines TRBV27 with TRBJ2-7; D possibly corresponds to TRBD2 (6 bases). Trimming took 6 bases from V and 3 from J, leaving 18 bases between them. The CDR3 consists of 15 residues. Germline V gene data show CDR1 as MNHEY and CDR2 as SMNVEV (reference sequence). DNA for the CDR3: TGTGCCAGCAGCCAAAGGGGCGGGGAGTACTACGAGCAGTACTTC. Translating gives CASSQRGGEYYEQYF.

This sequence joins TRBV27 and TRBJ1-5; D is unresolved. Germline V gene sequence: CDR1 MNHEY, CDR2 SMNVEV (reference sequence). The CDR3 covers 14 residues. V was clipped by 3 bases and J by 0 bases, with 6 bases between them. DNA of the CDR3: TGTGCCAGCAGTTTTGCCGGTAGCAATCAGCCCCAGCATTTT. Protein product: CASSFAGSNQPQHF.

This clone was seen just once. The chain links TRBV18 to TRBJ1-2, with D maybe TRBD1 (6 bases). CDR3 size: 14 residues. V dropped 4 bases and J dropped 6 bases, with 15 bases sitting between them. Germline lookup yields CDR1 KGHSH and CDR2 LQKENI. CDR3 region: CASSQKGGGDGYTF. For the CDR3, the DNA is TGTGCCAGCTCACAAAAGGGGGGGGGTGATGGCTACACCTTC.

Written as DNA, the CDR3 is TGTGCCAGCAGCCCCCTTGCGGAGCAGTACTTC. Protein sequence: CASSPLAEQYF. The chain couples TRBV7-9 to TRBJ2-7; no clear D. This CDR3 has 11 amino acids. The ends were cut back, 5 bases at V and 7 bases at J, with 9 bases in the middle. The germline V gene has CDR1 SEHNR and CDR2 FQNEAQ (reference sequence).

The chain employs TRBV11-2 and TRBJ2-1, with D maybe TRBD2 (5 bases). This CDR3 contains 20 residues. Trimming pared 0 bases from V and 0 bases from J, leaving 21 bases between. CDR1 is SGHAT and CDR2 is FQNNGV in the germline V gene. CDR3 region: CASSLETRVGPRSSYNEQFF. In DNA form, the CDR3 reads TGTGCCAGCAGCTTAGAAACGCGGGTTGGGCCCAGGAGCTCCTACAATGAGCAGTTCTTC.

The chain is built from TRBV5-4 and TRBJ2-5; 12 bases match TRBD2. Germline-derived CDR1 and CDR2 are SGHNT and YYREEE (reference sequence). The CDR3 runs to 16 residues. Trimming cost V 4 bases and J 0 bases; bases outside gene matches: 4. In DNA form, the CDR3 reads TGTGCCAGCAGCCCTGGGACTAGCGGGTACCAAGAGACCCAGTACTTC. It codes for CASSPGTSGYQETQYF.

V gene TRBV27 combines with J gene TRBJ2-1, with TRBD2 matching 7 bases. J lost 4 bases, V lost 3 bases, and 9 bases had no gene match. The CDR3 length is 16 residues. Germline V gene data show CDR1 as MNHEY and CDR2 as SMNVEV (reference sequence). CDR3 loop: CASSFRAGLTYNEQFF. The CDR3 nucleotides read TGTGCCAGCAGTTTTCGGGCGGGACTAACGTACAATGAGCAGTTCTTC.

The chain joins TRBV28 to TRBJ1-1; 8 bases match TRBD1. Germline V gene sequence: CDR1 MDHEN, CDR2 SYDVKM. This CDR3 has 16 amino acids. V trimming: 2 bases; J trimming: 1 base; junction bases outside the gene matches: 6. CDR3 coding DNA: TGTGCCAGCAGTTTAGGAGGACAGGGAACGAACACTGAAGCTTTCTTT. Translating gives CASSLGGQGTNTEAFF. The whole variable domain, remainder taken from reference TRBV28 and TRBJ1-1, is DVKVTQSSRYLVKRTGEKVFLECVQDMDHENMFWYRQDPGLGLRLIYFSYDVKMKEKGDIPEGYSVSREKKERFSLILESASTNQTSMYLCASSLGGQGTNTEAFFGQGTRLTVV.

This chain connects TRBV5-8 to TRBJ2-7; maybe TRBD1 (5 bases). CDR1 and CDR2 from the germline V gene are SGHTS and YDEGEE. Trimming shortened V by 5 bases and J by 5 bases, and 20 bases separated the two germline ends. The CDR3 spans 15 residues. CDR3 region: CASRHPPGLSHEQYF. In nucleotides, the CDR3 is TGTGCCAGCAGGCATCCCCCAGGGCTCAGCCACGAGCAGTACTTC.

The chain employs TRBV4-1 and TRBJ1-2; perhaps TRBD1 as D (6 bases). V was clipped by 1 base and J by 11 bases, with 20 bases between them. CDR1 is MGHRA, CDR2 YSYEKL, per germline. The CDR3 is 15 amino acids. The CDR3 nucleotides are TGCGCCAGCAGCCAAGGTCTGGAGGACAGAGCAGTATACACCTTC. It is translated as CASSQGLEDRAVYTF.

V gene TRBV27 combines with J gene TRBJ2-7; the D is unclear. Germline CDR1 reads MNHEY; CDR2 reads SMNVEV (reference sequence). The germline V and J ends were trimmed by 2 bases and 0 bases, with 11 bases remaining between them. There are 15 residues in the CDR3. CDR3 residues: CASSLNGPDSYEQYF. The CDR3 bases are TGTGCCAGCAGTTTAAATGGGCCAGACTCCTACGAGCAGTACTTC.

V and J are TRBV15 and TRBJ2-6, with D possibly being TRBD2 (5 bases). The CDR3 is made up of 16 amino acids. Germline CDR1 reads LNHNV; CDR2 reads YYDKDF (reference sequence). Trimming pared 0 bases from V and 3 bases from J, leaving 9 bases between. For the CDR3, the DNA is TGTGCCACCAGCAGAGATACCCGGGGTGGGGCCAACGTCCTGACTTTC. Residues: CATSRDTRGGANVLTF.

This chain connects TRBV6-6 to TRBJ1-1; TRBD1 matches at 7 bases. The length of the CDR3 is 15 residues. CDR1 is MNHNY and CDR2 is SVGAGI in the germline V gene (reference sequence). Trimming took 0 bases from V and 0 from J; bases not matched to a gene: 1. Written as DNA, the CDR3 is TGTGCCAGCAGTTACTCGGGACAGTTGAACACTGAAGCTTTCTTT. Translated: CASSYSGQLNTEAFF.